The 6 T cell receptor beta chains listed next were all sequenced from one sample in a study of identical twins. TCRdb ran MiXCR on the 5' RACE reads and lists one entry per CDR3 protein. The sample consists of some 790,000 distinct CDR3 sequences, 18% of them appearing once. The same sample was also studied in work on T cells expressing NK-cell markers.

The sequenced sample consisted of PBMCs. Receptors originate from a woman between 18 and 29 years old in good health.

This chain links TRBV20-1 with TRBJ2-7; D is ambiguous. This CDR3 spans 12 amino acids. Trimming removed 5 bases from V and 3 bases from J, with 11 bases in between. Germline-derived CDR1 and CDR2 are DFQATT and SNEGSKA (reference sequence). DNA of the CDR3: TGCAGTGCTCAAGACTCCGTCTACGAGCAGTACTTC. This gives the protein CSAQDSVYEQYF.

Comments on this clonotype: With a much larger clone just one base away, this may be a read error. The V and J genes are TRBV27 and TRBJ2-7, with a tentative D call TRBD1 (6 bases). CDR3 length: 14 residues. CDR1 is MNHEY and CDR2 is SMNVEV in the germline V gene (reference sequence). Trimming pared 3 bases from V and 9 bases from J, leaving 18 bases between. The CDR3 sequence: CASSFSGAGAVQYF. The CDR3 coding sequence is TGTGCCAGCAGTTTTTCAGGGGCGGGTGCCGTGCAGTACTTC.

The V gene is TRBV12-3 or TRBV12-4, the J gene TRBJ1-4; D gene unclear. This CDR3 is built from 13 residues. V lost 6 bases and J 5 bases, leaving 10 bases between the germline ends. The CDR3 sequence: CASRTPRNEKLFF. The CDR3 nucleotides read TGTGCCAGCAGGACACCTAGGAATGAAAAACTGTTTTTT.

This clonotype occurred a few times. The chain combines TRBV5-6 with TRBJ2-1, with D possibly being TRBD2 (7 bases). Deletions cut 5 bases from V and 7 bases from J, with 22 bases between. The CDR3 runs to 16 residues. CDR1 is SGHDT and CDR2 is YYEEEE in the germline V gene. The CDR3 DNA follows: TGTGCCAGCAGACCGGAGGGGGGGAGGGTTTTGAATGAGCAGTTCTTC. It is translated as CASRPEGGRVLNEQFF.

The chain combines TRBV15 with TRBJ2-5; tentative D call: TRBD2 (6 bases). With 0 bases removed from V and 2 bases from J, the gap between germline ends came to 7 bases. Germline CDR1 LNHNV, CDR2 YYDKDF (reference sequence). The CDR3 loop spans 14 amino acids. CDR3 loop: CATSREGLQETQYF. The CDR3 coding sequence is TGTGCCACCAGCAGAGAGGGACTTCAAGAGACCCAGTACTTC. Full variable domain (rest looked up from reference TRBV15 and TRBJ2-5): DAMVIQNPRYQVTQFGKPVTLSCSQTLNHNVMYWYQQKSSQAPKLLFHYYDKDFNNEADTPDNFQSRRPNTSFCFLDIRSPGLGDTAMYLCATSREGLQETQYFGPGTRLLVL.

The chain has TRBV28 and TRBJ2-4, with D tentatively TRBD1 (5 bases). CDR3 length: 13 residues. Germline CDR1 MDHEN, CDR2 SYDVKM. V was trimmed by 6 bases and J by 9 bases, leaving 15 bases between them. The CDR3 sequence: CASRRRQLSIQYF. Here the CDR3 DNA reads TGTGCCAGCAGGCGTAGACAGTTGAGCATTCAGTACTTC.